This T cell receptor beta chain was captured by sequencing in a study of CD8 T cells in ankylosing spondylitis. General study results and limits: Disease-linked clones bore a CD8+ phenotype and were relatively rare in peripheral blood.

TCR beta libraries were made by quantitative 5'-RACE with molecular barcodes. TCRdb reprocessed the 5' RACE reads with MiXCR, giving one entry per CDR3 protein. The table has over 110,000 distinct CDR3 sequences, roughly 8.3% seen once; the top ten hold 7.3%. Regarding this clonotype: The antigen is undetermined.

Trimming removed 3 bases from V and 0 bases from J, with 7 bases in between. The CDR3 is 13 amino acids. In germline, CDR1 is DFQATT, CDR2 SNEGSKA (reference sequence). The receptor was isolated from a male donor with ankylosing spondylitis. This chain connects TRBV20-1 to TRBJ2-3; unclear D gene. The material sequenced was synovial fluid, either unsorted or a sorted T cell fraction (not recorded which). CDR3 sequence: CSASDVSTDTQYF. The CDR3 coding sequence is TGCAGTGCTAGTGATGTAAGCACAGATACGCAGTATTTT.